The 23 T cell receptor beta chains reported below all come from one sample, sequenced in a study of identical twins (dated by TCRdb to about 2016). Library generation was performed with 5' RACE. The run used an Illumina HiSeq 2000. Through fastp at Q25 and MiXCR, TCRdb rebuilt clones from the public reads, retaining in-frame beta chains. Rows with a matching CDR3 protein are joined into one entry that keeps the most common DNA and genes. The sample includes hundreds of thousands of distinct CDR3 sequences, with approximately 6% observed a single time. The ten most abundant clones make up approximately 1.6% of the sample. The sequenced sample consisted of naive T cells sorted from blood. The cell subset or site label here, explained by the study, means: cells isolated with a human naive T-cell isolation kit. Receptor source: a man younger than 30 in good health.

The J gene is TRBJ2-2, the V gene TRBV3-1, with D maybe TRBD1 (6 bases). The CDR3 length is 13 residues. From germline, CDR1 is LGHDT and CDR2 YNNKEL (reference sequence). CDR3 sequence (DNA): TGTGCAACTTTGGGACATAACACCGGGGAGCTGTTTTTT. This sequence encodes CATLGHNTGELFF. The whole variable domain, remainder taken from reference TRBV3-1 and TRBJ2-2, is DTAVSQTPKYLVTQMGNDKSIKCEQNLGHDTMYWYKQDSKKFLKIMFSYNNKELIINETVPNRFSPKSPDKAHLNLHINSLELGDSAVYFCATLGHNTGELFFGEGSRLTVL.

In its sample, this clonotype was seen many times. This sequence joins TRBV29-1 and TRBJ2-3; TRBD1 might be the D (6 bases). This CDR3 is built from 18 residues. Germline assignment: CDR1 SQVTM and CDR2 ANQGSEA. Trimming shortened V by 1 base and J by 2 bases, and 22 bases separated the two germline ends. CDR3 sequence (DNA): TGCAGCGTTGAAGTTCGAGGACAGACACGGTACCTCACAGATACGCAGTATTTT. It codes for CSVEVRGQTRYLTDTQYF.

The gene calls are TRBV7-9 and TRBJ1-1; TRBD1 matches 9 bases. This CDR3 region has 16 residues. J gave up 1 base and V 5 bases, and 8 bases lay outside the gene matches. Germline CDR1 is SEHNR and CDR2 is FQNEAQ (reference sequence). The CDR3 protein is CASSLDPGQGNTEAFF. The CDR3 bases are TGTGCCAGCAGCCTAGATCCGGGACAGGGGAACACTGAAGCTTTCTTT.

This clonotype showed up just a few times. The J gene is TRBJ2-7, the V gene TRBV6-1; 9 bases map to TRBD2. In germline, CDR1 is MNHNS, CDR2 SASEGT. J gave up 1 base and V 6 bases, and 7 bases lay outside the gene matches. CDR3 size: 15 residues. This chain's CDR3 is CASRFQREESYEQYF. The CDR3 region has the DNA TGTGCCAGCAGGTTTCAGCGGGAGGAATCCTACGAGCAGTACTTC.

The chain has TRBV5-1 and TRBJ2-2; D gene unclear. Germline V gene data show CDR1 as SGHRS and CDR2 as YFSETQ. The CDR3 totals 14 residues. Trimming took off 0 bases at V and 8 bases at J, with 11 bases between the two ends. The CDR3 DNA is TGCGCCAGCAGCTTGGCCGAGGTAGGAGGGGAGCTGTTTTTT. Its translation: CASSLAEVGGELFF.

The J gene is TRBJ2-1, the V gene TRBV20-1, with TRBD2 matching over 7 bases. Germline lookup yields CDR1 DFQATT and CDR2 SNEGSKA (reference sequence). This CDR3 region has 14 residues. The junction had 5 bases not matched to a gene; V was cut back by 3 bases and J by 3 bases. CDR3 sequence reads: CSARGLPIYNEQFF. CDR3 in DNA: TGCAGTGCTAGGGGACTACCCATCTACAATGAGCAGTTCTTC.

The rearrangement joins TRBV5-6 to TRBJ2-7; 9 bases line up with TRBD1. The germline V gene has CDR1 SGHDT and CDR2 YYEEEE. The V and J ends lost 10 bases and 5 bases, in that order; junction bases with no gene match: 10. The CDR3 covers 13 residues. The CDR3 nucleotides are TGTGCCTCACACCGGGACAGGGTTGACGAGCAGTACTTC. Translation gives CASHRDRVDEQYF.

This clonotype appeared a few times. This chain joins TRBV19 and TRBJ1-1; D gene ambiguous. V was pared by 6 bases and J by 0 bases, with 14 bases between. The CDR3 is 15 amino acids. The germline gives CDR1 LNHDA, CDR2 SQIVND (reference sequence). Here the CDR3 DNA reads TGTGCCAGTAGCCTTCGAGCAGGTTTGAACACTGAAGCTTTCTTT. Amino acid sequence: CASSLRAGLNTEAFF.

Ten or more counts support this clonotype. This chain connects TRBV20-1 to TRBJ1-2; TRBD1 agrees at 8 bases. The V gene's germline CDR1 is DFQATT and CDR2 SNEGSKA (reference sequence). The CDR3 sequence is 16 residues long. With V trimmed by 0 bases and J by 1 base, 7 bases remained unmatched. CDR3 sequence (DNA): TGCAGTGCTAGAGATACGGGGACAGGCCATAACTATGGCTACACCTTC. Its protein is CSARDTGTGHNYGYTF.

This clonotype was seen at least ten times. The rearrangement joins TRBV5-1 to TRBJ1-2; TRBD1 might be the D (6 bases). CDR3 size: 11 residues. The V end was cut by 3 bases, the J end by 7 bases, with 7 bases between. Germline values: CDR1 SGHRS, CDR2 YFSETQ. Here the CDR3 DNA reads TGCGCCAGCAGCTGGGGGGCTGGCTACACCTTC. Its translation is CASSWGAGYTF.

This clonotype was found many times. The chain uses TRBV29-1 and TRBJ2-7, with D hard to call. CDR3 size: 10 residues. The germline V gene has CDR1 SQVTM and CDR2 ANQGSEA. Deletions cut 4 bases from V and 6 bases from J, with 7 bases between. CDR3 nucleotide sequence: TGCAGCGTTGGGTTGGGCGAGCAGTACTTC. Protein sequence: CSVGLGEQYF.

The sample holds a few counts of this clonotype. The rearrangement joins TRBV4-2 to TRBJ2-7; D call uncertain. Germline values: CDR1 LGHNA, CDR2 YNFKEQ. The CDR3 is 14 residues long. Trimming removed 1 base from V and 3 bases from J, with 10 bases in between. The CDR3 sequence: CASSQGSGSYEQYF. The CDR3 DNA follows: TGTGCCAGCAGCCAAGGGTCAGGAAGCTACGAGCAGTACTTC.

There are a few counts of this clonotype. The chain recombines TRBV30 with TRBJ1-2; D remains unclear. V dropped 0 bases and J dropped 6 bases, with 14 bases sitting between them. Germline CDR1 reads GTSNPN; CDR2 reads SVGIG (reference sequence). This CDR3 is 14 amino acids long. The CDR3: CAWSVLSGRDGYTF. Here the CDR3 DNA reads TGTGCCTGGAGTGTACTGTCGGGGAGGGATGGCTACACCTTC.

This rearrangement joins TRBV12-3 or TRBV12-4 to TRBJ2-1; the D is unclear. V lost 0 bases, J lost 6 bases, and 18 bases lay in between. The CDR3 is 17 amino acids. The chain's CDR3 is CASSLASLRQNSNEQFF. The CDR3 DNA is TGTGCCAGCAGTTTAGCGTCATTGCGGCAAAACTCCAATGAGCAGTTCTTC.

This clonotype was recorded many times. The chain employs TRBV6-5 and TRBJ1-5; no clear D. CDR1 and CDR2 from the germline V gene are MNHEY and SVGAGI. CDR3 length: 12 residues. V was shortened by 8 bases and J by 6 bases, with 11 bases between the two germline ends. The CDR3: CASPQFSQPQHF. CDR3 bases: TGTGCCAGCCCACAGTTTTCTCAGCCCCAGCATTTT.

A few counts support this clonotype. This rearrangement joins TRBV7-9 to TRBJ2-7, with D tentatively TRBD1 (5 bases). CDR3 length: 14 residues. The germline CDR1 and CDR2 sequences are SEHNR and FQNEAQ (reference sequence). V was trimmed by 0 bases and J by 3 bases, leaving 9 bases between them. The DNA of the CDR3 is TGTGCCAGCAGCTTAGCCAGGACACTCTACGAGCAGTACTTC. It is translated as CASSLARTLYEQYF. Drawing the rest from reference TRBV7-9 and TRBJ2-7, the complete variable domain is DTGVSQNPRHKITKRGQNVTFRCDPISEHNRLYWYRQTLGQGPEFLTYFQNEAQLEKSRLLSDRFSAERPKGSFSTLEIQRTEQGDSAMYLCASSLARTLYEQYFGPGTRLTVT.

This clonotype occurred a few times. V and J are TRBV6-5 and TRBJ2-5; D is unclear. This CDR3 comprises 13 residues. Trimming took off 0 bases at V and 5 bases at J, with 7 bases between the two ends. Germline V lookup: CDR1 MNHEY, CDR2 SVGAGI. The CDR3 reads CASSYSIVETQYF. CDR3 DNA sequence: TGTGCCAGCAGTTACTCGATAGTTGAGACCCAGTACTTC.

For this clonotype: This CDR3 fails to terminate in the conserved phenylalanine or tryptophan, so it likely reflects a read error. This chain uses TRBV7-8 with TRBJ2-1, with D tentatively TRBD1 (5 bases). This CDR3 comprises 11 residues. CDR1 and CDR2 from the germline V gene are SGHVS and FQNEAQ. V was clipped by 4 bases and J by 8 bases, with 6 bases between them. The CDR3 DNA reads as TGTGCCAGCAGCTCCAGGGATGAGCAGTTCATC. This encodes CASSSRDEQFI.

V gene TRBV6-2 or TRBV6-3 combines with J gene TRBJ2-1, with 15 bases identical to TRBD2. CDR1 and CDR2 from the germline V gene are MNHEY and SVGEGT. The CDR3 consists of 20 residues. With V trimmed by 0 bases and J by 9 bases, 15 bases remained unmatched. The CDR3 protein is CASSYSELRTSGRARGEQFF. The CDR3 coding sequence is TGTGCCAGCAGTTACTCGGAATTGAGGACTAGCGGGAGGGCCAGGGGTGAGCAGTTCTTC.

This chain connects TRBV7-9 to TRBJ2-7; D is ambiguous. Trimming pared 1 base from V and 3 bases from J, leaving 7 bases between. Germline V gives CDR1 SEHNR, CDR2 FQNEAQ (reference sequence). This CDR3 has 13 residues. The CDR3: CASSLVGNYEQYV. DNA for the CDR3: TGTGCCAGCAGCTTAGTAGGGAACTACGAGCAGTACGTC.

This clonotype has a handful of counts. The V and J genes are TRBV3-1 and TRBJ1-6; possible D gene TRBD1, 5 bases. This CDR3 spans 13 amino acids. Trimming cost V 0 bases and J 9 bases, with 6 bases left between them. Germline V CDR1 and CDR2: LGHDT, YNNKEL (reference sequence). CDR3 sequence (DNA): TGTGCCAGCAGCCAAGACGGGGCTTCACCCCTCCACTTT. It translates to CASSQDGASPLHF.

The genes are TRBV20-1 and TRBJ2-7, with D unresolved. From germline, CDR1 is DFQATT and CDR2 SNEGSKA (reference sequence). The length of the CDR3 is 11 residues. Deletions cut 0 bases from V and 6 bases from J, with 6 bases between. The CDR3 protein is CSARDLFEQYF. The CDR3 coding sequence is TGCAGTGCTAGAGACTTGTTCGAGCAGTACTTC.

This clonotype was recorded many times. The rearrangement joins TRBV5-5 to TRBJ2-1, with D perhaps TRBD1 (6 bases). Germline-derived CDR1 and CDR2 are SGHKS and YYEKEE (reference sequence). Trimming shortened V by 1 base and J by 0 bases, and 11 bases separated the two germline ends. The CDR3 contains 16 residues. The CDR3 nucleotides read TGTGCCAGCAGCTTGACCTGGGACAACTCCTACAATGAGCAGTTCTTC. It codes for CASSLTWDNSYNEQFF. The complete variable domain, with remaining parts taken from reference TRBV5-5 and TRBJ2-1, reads DAGVTQSPTHLIKTRGQQVTLRCSPISGHKSVSWYQQVLGQGPQFIFQYYEKEERGRGNFPDRFSARQFPNYSSELNVNALLLGDSALYLCASSLTWDNSYNEQFFGPGTRLTVL.